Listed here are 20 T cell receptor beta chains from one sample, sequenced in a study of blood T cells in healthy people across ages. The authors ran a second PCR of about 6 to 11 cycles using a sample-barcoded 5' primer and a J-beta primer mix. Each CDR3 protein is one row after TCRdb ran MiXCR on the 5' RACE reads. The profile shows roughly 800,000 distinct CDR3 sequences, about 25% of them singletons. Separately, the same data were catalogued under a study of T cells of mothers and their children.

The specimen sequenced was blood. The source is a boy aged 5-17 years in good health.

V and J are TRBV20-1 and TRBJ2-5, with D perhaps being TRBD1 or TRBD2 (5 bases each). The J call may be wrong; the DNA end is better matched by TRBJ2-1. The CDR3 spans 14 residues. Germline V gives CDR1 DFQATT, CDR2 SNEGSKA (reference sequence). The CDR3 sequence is CSASPGPSTNEQFF. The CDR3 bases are TGCAGTGCTAGTCCGGGACCATCGACCAATGAGCAGTTCTTC.

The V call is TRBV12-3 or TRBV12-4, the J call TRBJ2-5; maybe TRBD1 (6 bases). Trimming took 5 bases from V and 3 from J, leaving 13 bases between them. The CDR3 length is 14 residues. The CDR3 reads CASSPSRTEETQYF. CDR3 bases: TGTGCCAGCAGTCCAAGTCGGACAGAAGAGACCCAGTACTTC.

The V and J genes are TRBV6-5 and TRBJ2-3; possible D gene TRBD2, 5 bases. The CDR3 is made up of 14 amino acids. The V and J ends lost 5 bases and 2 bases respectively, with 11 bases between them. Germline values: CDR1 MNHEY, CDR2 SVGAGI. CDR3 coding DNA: TGTGCCAGCAGTCCTCCGGGGTTCACAGATACGCAGTATTTT. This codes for CASSPPGFTDTQYF.

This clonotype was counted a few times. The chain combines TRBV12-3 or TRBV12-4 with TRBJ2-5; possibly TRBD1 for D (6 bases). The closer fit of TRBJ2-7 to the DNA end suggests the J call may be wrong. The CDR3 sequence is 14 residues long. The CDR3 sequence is CASSSETGSYEQYF. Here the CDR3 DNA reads TGTGCCAGCAGTTCTGAGACAGGCTCCTACGAGCAGTACTTC.

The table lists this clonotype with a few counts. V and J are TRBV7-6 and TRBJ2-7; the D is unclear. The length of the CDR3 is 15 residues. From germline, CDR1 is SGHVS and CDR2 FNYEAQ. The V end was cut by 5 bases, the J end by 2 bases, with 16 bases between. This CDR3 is CASSLTPGTAYEQYF. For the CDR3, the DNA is TGTGCCAGCAGCCTAACGCCGGGTACAGCCTACGAGCAGTACTTC.

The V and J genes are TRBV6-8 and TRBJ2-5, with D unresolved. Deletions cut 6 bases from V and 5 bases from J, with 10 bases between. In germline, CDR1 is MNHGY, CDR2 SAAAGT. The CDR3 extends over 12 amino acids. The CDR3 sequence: CASSPRVETQYF. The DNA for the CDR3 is TGTGCCAGCAGCCCCCGAGTTGAGACCCAGTACTTC.

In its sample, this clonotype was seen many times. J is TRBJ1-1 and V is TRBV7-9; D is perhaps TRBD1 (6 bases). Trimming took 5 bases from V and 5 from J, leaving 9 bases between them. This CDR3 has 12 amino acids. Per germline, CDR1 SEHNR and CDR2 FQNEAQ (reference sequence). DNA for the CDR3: TGTGCCAGCAGCCAGGGGTCTACTGAAGCTTTCTTT. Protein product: CASSQGSTEAFF.

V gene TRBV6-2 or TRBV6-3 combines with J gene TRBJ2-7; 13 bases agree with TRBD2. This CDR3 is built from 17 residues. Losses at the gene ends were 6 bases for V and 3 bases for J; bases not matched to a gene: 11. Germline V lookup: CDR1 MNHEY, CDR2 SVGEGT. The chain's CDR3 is CASRLTGLAGSGYEQYF. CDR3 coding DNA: TGTGCCAGCAGACTCACGGGACTAGCGGGGTCGGGCTACGAGCAGTACTTC.

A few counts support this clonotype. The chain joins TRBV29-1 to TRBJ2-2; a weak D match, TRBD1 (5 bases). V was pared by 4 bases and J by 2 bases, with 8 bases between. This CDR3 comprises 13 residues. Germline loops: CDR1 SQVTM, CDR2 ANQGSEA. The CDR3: CSVGQINTGELFF. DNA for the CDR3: TGCAGCGTTGGACAGATAAACACCGGGGAGCTGTTTTTT.

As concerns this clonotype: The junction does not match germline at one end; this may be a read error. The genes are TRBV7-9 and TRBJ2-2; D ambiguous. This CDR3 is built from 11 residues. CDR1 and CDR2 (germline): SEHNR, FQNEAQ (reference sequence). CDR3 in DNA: TGTGCCGGCAGTCACACCGGGGAGCTGTTTTTT. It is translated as CAGSHTGELFF.

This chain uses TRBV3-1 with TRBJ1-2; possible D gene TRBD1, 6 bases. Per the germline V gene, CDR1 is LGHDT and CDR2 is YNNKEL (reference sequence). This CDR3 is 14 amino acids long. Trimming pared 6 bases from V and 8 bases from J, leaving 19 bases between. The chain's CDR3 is CASRTGWKAFGYTF. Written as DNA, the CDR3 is TGTGCCAGCAGAACAGGGTGGAAGGCATTCGGCTACACCTTC.

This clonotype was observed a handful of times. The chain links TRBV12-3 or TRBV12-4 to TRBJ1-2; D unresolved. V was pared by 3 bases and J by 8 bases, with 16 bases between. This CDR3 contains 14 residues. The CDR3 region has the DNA TGTGCCAGCAGTTTCGGGGTTGAGTTCGGCGGCTACACCTTC. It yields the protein CASSFGVEFGGYTF.

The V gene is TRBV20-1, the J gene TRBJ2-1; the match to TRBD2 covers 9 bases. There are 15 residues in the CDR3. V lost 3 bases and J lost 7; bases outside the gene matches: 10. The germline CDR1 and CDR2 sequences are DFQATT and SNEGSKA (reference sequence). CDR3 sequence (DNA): TGCAGTGCTAGGACGAGCGGGGGGCGGCGTAATGAGCAGTTCTTC. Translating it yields CSARTSGGRRNEQFF.

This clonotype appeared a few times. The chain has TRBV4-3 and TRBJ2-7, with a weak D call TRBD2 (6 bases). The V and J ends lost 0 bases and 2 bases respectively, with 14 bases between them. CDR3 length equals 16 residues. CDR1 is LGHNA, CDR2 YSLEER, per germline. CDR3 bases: TGCGCCAGCAGCCAAGATCGCGGGGAGCCTCCCTACGAGCAGTACTTC. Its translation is CASSQDRGEPPYEQYF.

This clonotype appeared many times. The CDR3 region has the DNA TGTGCCACCAGCCCCCGGGACCTCTACGAGCAGTACTTC. Protein sequence: CATSPRDLYEQYF. The J gene is TRBJ2-7, the V gene TRBV15; D may match TRBD1 or TRBD2 (5 bases each). With 5 bases removed from V and 3 bases from J, the gap between germline ends came to 11 bases. The CDR3 is made up of 13 amino acids. Germline values: CDR1 LNHNV, CDR2 YYDKDF (reference sequence).

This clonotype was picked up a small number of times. Here the CDR3 reads CASSFDRVEETQYF. The CDR3 bases are TGTGCCAGCAGTTTTGACAGGGTTGAAGAGACCCAGTACTTC. The gene calls are TRBV28 and TRBJ2-5, with 7 positions matching TRBD1. CDR3 length: 14 amino acids. Germline CDR1 MDHEN, CDR2 SYDVKM. Trimming cost V 3 bases and J 3 bases; bases outside gene matches: 4.

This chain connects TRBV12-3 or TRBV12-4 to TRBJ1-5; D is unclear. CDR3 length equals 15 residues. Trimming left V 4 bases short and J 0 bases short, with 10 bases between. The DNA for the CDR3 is TGTGCCAGCAGTTCAGCTTGGGGTAGCAATCAGCCCCAGCATTTT. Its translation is CASSSAWGSNQPQHF.

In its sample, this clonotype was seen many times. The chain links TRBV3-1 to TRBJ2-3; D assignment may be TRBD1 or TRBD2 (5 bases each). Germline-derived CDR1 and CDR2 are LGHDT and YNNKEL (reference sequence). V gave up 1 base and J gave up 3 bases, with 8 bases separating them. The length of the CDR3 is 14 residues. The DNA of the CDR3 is TGTGCCAGCAGCCAAGGGGGGTGGACAGATACGCAGTATTTT. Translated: CASSQGGWTDTQYF.

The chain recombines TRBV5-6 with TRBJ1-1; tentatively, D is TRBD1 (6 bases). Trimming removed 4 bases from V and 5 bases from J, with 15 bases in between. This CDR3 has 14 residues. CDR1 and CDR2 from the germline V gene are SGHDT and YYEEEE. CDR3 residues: CASSQIQGWTEAFF. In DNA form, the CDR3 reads TGTGCCAGCAGCCAGATACAGGGATGGACTGAAGCTTTCTTT.

CDR3 amino acids: CASSDGVRQFF. For the CDR3, the DNA is TGTGCCAGCAGTGATGGGGTAAGGCAGTTCTTC. V usage is TRBV2 and J usage is TRBJ2-1, with unresolved D. Per germline, CDR1 SNHLY and CDR2 FYNNEI. Trimming took off 3 bases at V and 12 bases at J, with 9 bases between the two ends. The CDR3 length is 11 residues.